This T cell receptor beta chain was recorded in a study of blood T cell repertoires in COVID-19. For the study at large: Collection of acute and convalescent COVID-19 samples took place in the United States, Italy and Spain. T cells, B-cell-depleted T cells, or PBMCs supplied cDNA or gDNA.

Germline V gene sequence: CDR1 WNHNN, CDR2 SYGVQD (reference sequence). The trim removed 6 bases at V and 2 bases at J, leaving 4 bases unmatched. The CDR3 runs 14 residues. This clone has just one count. Source study methods: Reference gene primers were amplified, and this amplification served to estimate nucleated cell counts. Profiled with immunoSEQ multiplex PCR; TCRdb holds only in-frame clones, not every one. The DNA gave D and trimming, while V, J and clone size come from that table. The table includes about 210,000 clones, 84% detected once. The source of this sequence is a woman in her forties or fifties with active or convalescent COVID-19. Sequenced sample: peripheral blood. The chain links TRBV10-1 to TRBJ2-3; the match to TRBD1 covers 8 bases. The CDR3 here is CASSLQGVTDTQYF. Here the CDR3 DNA reads TGCGCCAGCAGCCTACAGGGGGTCACAGATACGCAGTATTTT.